This T cell receptor beta chain was retrieved from a study of cytomegalovirus exposure and HLA in healthy donors. Trimming cost V 4 bases and J 4 bases; bases outside gene matches: 13. Germline lookup yields CDR1 MNHNS and CDR2 SASEGT. The CDR3 runs 17 residues. Primers included in the PCR were 60 Vbeta and 13 Jbeta primers. Clones were read by immunoSEQ multiplex PCR, and TCRdb kept only the in-frame ones, dropping some. This sample has approximately 70,000 clones, with around 70% found just once. Sequenced input: PBMCs. This sequence was found in a male donor in good health and CMV-seropositive. The rearrangement joins TRBV6-1 to TRBJ2-3; 8 bases are a match to TRBD1. The CDR3 loop reads CASSGRRGLSPADTQYF. As DNA, the CDR3 is TGTGCCAGCAGTGGCCGCAGGGGGCTCAGTCCGGCAGATACGCAGTATTTT.